Shown below are 26 T cell receptor beta chains from a single sample sequenced in a study of control samples from healthy donors and cancer patients. Sequenced by immunoSEQ multiplex PCR; TCRdb stores in-frame clones only, minus some. The sample has roughly 120,000 clones, 90% to 95% seen once. The sequencing sample was made of blood. These receptors all stem from a woman aged 18-29 years in good health.

The chain links TRBV20-1 to TRBJ1-4, with a tentative D call TRBD1 (5 bases). The CDR3 extends over 11 amino acids. Per the germline V gene, CDR1 is DFQATT and CDR2 is SNEGSKA (reference sequence). V was trimmed by 6 bases and J by 6 bases, leaving 8 bases between them. For the CDR3, the DNA is TGCAGTGCGGCGGGACATGAAAAACTGTTTTTT. This translates into CSAAGHEKLFF.

Here the CDR3 reads CASRGTPPDTQYF. The CDR3 DNA follows: TGTGCCAGCAGGGGGACACCCCCAGATACGCAGTATTTT. The J gene is TRBJ2-3, the V gene TRBV25-1; D perhaps matches TRBD1 (6 bases). The ends were cut back, 6 bases at V and 4 bases at J, with 11 bases in the middle. The CDR3 totals 13 residues. CDR1 and CDR2 (germline): MGHDK, SYGVNS.

In this sample, this clone turned up once. The gene calls are TRBV12-3 or TRBV12-4 and TRBJ1-1; D perhaps matches TRBD1 (5 bases). Trimming stripped 5 bases from V and 7 bases from J, with 11 bases between. The CDR3 contains 12 residues. The CDR3 nucleotides read TGTGCCAGCAGTGGGGGTGGTGTTGAAGCTTTCTTT. Translation: CASSGGGVEAFF.

Here the CDR3 reads CASRGKGTEAFF. DNA of the CDR3: TGTGCCAGCAGAGGGAAGGGCACTGAAGCTTTCTTT. The chain links TRBV28 to TRBJ1-1; no reliable D call. The CDR3 length is 12 residues. CDR1 is MDHEN, CDR2 SYDVKM, per germline. Trimming took 6 bases from V and 4 from J, leaving 9 bases between them.

This chain joins TRBV27 and TRBJ2-4; perhaps TRBD1 as D (6 bases). Germline V gene sequence: CDR1 MNHEY, CDR2 SMNVEV (reference sequence). Trimming left V 3 bases short and J 6 bases short, with 15 bases between. CDR3 length: 15 residues. The CDR3 coding sequence is TGTGCCAGCAGTTTCGGGACAACCTTTAGAAACATTCAGTACTTC. Amino acids: CASSFGTTFRNIQYF.

V gene TRBV9 combines with J gene TRBJ1-2, with 7 bases that match TRBD1. CDR1 is SGDLS and CDR2 is YYNGEE in the germline V gene. This CDR3 contains 14 residues. Trimming took 3 bases from V and 4 from J; bases not matched to a gene: 6. CDR3: CASSAKTGTYGYTF. CDR3 nucleotides: TGTGCCAGCAGCGCCAAGACAGGGACCTATGGCTACACCTTC.

The V and J genes are TRBV4-1 and TRBJ2-5, with D perhaps matching TRBD1 (6 bases). Trimming shortened V by 0 bases and J by 5 bases, and 13 bases separated the two germline ends. This CDR3 has 15 residues. Germline-derived CDR1 and CDR2 are MGHRA and YSYEKL. The CDR3 protein is CASSQDNQGWETQYF. The CDR3 DNA follows: TGCGCCAGCAGCCAAGATAATCAGGGGTGGGAGACCCAGTACTTC.

The chain combines TRBV28 with TRBJ1-5; TRBD1 matches at 7 bases. Germline trimming cut 6 bases from V and 7 bases from J; bases unmatched to any gene: 9. This CDR3 is 14 amino acids long. Germline CDR1 and CDR2: MDHEN and SYDVKM. The CDR3, as DNA: TGTGCCAGCAGCTCGACAGGGTTAAGACAGCCCCAGCATTTT. Its translation is CASSSTGLRQPQHF.

V is TRBV5-1 and J is TRBJ2-1; 8 bases agree with TRBD1. Germline V gene lookup returns CDR1 SGHRS and CDR2 YFSETQ. V trimming: 1 base; J trimming: 5 bases; junction bases outside the gene matches: 14. The CDR3 length is 18 residues. CDR3 nucleotides: TGCGCCAGCAGCTTGCCCGTTCTAGAGGGACAGGTGAACAATGAGCAGTTCTTC. This translates into CASSLPVLEGQVNNEQFF.

The V and J genes are TRBV7-8 and TRBJ1-1; D call uncertain. The V end lost 2 bases, the J end lost 2 bases, and 12 bases lay between the germline ends. Germline CDR1 reads SGHVS; CDR2 reads FQNEAQ. The CDR3 runs to 15 residues. Here the CDR3 reads CASSLLDGSNTEAFF. For the CDR3, the DNA is TGTGCCAGCAGCTTATTGGACGGTTCCAACACTGAAGCTTTCTTT. The variable domain in full, with the rest retrieved from reference TRBV7-8 and TRBJ1-1, is GAGVSQSPRYKVAKRGQDVALRCDPISGHVSLFWYQQALGQGPEFLTYFQNEAQLDKSGLPSDRFFAERPEGSVSTLKIQRTQQEDSAVYLCASSLLDGSNTEAFFGQGTRLTVV.

The chain links TRBV30 to TRBJ1-1, with D hard to call. The V gene lost 0 bases and the J gene lost 13 bases, with 18 bases spanning the gap. Germline assignment: CDR1 GTSNPN and CDR2 SVGIG (reference sequence). This CDR3 is built from 13 residues. CDR3 sequence: CAWSVLNVRTVFF. The CDR3 coding sequence is TGTGCCTGGAGTGTACTGAATGTCCGTACTGTTTTCTTT.

The J gene is TRBJ1-1, the V gene TRBV28, with 9 bases that match TRBD1. Germline lookup yields CDR1 MDHEN and CDR2 SYDVKM. The V and J ends lost 5 bases and 11 bases, in that order; junction bases with no gene match: 6. This CDR3 has 12 amino acids. CDR3 coding DNA: TGTGCCAGCAGTCTAGGACAGGGGTGGGCTTTCTTT. Its protein product is CASSLGQGWAFF.

This clone was seen a handful of times. The V gene is TRBV16, the J gene TRBJ1-3; D gene unclear. Germline assignment: CDR1 KGHSY and CDR2 FQNENV. Deletions cut 3 bases from V and 2 bases from J, with 5 bases between. The CDR3 loop spans 13 amino acids. Here the CDR3 DNA reads TGTGCCAGCAGCCAGGGGACTGGAAACACCATATATTTT. This translates into CASSQGTGNTIYF.

The rearrangement joins TRBV18 to TRBJ1-3, with 7 nucleotides matching TRBD1. Germline lookup yields CDR1 KGHSH and CDR2 LQKENI. CDR3 length equals 16 residues. Germline trimming cut 3 bases from V and 5 bases from J; bases unmatched to any gene: 10. CDR3 amino acids: CASSPSGTDLRNTIYF. As DNA, the CDR3 is TGTGCCAGCTCACCTTCCGGGACAGATCTGAGAAACACCATATATTTT.

The V and J genes are TRBV5-4 and TRBJ1-1, with D perhaps matching TRBD1 (6 bases). The CDR3 contains 14 residues. The V end lost 4 bases, the J end lost 3 bases, and 13 bases lay between the germline ends. Looked up from germline, CDR1 is SGHNT and CDR2 is YYREEE (reference sequence). The CDR3 protein is CASSRRGLHTEAFF. CDR3 sequence (DNA): TGTGCCAGCAGCCGGAGGGGGTTGCACACTGAAGCTTTCTTT.

The V gene is TRBV4-2, the J gene TRBJ2-7; D possibly corresponds to TRBD2 (6 bases). This CDR3 has 16 residues. Trimming pared 0 bases from V and 2 bases from J, leaving 14 bases between. The germline V gene encodes CDR1 LGHNA and CDR2 YNFKEQ. The CDR3 loop is CASSQDAGRFAYEQYF. The DNA of the CDR3 is TGTGCCAGCAGCCAAGATGCGGGGAGATTTGCCTACGAGCAGTACTTC.

This clone was seen just once. The chain combines TRBV9 with TRBJ2-2; 15 nucleotides match TRBD2. J gave up 4 bases and V 4 bases, and 8 bases lay outside the gene matches. The CDR3 runs to 18 residues. Germline-derived CDR1 and CDR2 are SGDLS and YYNGEE. DNA for the CDR3: TGTGCCAGCAGCCCAGGACTAGCGGGAGGGCCGGCCACCGGGGAGCTGTTTTTT. Residues: CASSPGLAGGPATGELFF.

This chain connects TRBV19 to TRBJ2-2; 11 bases agree with TRBD2. The ends lost 7 bases at V and 1 base at J; junction bases unmatched: 5. The CDR3 is 16 amino acids. CDR1 is LNHDA and CDR2 is SQIVND in the germline V gene (reference sequence). The CDR3 region is CASKPGTSGNTGELFF. The CDR3 DNA reads TGTGCCAGTAAACCCGGGACTAGCGGGAACACCGGGGAGCTGTTTTTT.

This chain joins TRBV5-6 and TRBJ1-1; D call uncertain. The germline V gene has CDR1 SGHDT and CDR2 YYEEEE. The CDR3 extends over 13 amino acids. Trimming stripped 4 bases from V and 6 bases from J, with 13 bases between. The CDR3 here is CASSPGEGPEAFF. The CDR3 region has the DNA TGTGCCAGCAGCCCCGGGGAGGGCCCTGAAGCTTTCTTT.

The rearrangement joins TRBV4-3 to TRBJ1-2; the match to TRBD1 covers 8 bases. Per germline, CDR1 LGHNA and CDR2 YSLEER. J gave up 9 bases and V 0 bases, and 9 bases lay outside the gene matches. The CDR3 has 15 residues. The CDR3 loop reads CASSQEDREDYSYTF. The CDR3 coding sequence is TGCGCCAGCAGCCAAGAGGACAGGGAAGATTATAGCTACACCTTC.

This clone was detected only once. Other DNA sequences in the same sample also yield this CDR3. The chain is built from TRBV6-5 and TRBJ2-6; 8 bases agree with TRBD1. Germline trimming cut 6 bases from V and 0 bases from J; bases unmatched to any gene: 1. There are 15 residues in the CDR3. The germline V gene has CDR1 MNHEY and CDR2 SVGAGI. The CDR3 nucleotides are TGTGCCAGCAGAACAGGGGGCTCTGGGGCCAACGTCCTGACTTTC. Its translation: CASRTGGSGANVLTF.

The V and J genes are TRBV7-2 and TRBJ2-3, with 10 bases lining up with TRBD2. This CDR3 is 18 amino acids long. V dropped 1 base and J dropped 2; count of bases not matched to a gene: 9. Germline CDR1 SGHTA, CDR2 FQGNSA. DNA for the CDR3: TGTGCCAGCAGCTTAGTAGTATCTAGCGGGAGTATCACAGATACGCAGTATTTT. Its protein product is CASSLVVSSGSITDTQYF.

The chain combines TRBV10-2 with TRBJ1-2, with 7 bases matching TRBD1. V was pared by 7 bases and J by 4 bases, with 3 bases of the junction left unmatched. The germline CDR1 and CDR2 sequences are WSHSY and SAAADI. This CDR3 has 12 residues. CDR3 protein: CASKGAGYGYTF. The CDR3 bases are TGCGCCAGCAAGGGGGCAGGCTATGGCTACACCTTC.

The J gene is TRBJ2-5, the V gene TRBV28; a weak D match, TRBD2 (6 bases). This CDR3 is 11 amino acids long. The germline V gene encodes CDR1 MDHEN and CDR2 SYDVKM. Trimming removed 3 bases from V and 9 bases from J, with 8 bases in between. The CDR3 spells CASSLREAQYF. CDR3 in DNA: TGTGCCAGCAGTTTGAGGGAGGCCCAGTACTTC. Full variable domain (remainder filled in from reference TRBV28 and TRBJ2-5): DVKVTQSSRYLVKRTGEKVFLECVQDMDHENMFWYRQDPGLGLRLIYFSYDVKMKEKGDIPEGYSVSREKKERFSLILESASTNQTSMYLCASSLREAQYFGPGTRLLVL.

The CDR3 sequence is CASSLSGGETQYF. CDR3 DNA sequence: TGTGCCAGCAGCTTAAGCGGGGGAGAGACCCAGTACTTC. The chain is built from TRBV7-2 and TRBJ2-5; 8 bases are a match to TRBD2. This CDR3 is built from 13 residues. The V gene's germline CDR1 is SGHTA and CDR2 FQGNSA. With 2 bases clipped from V and 4 bases from J, the junction kept 0 bases outside the gene matches.

This chain joins TRBV7-2 and TRBJ1-2; tentatively, D is TRBD1 (5 bases). The CDR3 runs to 15 residues. Looked up from germline, CDR1 is SGHTA and CDR2 is FQGNSA. The germline V and J ends were trimmed by 5 bases and 2 bases, with 15 bases remaining between them. The CDR3 spells CASSPAGTQNYGYTF. DNA of the CDR3: TGTGCCAGCAGCCCGGCCGGGACGCAAAACTATGGCTACACCTTC.